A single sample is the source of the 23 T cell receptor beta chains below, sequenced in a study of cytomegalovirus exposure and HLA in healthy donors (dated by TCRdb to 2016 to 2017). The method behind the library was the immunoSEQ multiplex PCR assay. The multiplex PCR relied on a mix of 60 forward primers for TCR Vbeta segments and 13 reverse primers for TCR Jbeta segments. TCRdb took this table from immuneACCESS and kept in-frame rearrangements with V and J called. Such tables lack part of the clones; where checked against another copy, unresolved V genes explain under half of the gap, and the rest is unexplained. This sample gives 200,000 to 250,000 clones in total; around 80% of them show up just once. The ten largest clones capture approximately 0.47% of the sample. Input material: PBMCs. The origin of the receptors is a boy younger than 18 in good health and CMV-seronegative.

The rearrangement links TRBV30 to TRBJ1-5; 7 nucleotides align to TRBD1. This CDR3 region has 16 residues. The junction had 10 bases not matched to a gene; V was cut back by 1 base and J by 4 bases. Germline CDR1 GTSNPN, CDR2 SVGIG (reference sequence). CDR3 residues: CAWSGSGTEQNQPQHF. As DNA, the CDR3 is TGTGCCTGGAGTGGATCCGGGACAGAACAGAATCAGCCCCAGCATTTT.

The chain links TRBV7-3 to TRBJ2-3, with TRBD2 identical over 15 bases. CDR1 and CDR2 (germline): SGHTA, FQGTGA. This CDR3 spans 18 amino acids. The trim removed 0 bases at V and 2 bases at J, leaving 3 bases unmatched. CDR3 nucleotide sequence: TGTGCCAGCAGCTTAACGGGGACTAGCGGGGGGATCACAGATACGCAGTATTTT. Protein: CASSLTGTSGGITDTQYF.

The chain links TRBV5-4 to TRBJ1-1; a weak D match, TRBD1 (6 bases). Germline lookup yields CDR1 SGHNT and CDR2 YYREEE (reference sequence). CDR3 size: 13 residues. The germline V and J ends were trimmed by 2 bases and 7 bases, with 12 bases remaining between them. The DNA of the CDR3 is TGTGCCAGCAGCTTCGGGGGGCGCGATGAAGCTTTCTTT. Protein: CASSFGGRDEAFF.

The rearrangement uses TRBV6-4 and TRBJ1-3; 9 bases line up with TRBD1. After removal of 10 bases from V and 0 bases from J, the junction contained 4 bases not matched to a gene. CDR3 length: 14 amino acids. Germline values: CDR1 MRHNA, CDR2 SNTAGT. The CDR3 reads CATGQGRSGNTIYF. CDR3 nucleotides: TGTGCCACGGGACAGGGCCGCTCTGGAAACACCATATATTTT.

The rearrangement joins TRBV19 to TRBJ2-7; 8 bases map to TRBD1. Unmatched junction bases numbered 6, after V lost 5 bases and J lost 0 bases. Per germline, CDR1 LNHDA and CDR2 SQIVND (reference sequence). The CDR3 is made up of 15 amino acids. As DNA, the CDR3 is TGTGCCAGTAGTTCGGGACAGGCCGTCTCCTACGAGCAGTACTTC. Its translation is CASSSGQAVSYEQYF.

The CDR3 sequence: CATSRERDSFEKLFF. The CDR3, as DNA: TGTGCCACCAGCAGAGAACGGGACAGCTTTGAAAAACTGTTTTTT. V gene TRBV15 combines with J gene TRBJ1-4, with TRBD1 matching 7 bases. Trimming took 0 bases from V and 7 from J; bases not matched to a gene: 5. The CDR3 is made up of 15 amino acids. Germline V CDR1 and CDR2: LNHNV, YYDKDF (reference sequence).

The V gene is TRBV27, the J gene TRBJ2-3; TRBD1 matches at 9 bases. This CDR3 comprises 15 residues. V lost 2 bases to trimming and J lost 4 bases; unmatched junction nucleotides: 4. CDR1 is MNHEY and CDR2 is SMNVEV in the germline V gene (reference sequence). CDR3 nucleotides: TGTGCCAGCAGTTTACGGGACAGGGCCTCAGATACGCAGTATTTT. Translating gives CASSLRDRASDTQYF.

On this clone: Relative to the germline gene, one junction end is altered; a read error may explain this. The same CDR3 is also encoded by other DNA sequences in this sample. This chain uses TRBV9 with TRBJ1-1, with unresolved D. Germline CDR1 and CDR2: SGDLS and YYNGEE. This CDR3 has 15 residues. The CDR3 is CASSVARIRNTEAFF. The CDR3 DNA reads TGTGCCAGCAGCGTAGCCAGGATCCGGAACACTGAAGCCTTCTTT.

The CDR3 is CAISEDRTGNQPQHF. The CDR3, as DNA: TGTGCCATCAGTGAGGACCGGACAGGCAATCAGCCCCAGCATTTT. The J gene is TRBJ1-5, the V gene TRBV10-3, with D possibly being TRBD1 (6 bases). The CDR3 runs 15 residues. CDR1 and CDR2 (germline): ENHRY, SYGVKD. Deletions cut 2 bases from V and 2 bases from J, with 10 bases between.

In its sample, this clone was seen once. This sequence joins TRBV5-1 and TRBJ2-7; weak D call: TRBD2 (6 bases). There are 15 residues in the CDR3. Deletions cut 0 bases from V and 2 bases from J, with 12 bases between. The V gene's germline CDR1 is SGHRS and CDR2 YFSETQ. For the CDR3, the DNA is TGCGCCAGCAGCTTGGGGGGCGGGGATGCCTACGAGCAGTACTTC. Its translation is CASSLGGGDAYEQYF.

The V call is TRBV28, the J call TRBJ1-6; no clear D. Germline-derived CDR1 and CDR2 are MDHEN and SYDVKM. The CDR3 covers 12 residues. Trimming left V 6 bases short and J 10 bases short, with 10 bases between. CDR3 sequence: CASRLKWSPLHF. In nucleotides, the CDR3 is TGTGCCAGCAGACTGAAGTGGTCACCCCTCCACTTT.

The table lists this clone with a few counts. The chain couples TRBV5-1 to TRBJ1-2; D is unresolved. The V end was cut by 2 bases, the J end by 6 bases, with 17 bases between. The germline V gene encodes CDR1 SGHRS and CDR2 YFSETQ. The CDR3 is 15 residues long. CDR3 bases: TGCGCCAGCAGCTTCTCGGGTCGGATTTCGGATGGCTACACCTTC. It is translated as CASSFSGRISDGYTF. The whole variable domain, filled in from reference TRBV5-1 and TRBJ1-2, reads KAGVTQTPRYLIKTRGQQVTLSCSPISGHRSVSWYQQTPGQGLQFLFEYFSETQRNKGNFPGRFSGRQFSNSRSEMNVSTLELGDSALYLCASSFSGRISDGYTFGSGTRLTVV.

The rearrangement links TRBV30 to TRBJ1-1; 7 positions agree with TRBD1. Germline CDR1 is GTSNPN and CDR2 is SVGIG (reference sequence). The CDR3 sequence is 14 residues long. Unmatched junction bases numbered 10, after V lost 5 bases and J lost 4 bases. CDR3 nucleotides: TGTGCCTGGTCCGGGACAGTGGGGCGCACTGAAGCTTTCTTT. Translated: CAWSGTVGRTEAFF.

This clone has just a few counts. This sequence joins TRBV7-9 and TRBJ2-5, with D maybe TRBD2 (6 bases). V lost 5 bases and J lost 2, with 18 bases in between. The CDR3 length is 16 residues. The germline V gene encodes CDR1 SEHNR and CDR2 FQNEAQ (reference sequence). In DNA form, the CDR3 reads TGTGCCAGCAGCAAAGGCGGGATGGCAGCTCAAGAGACCCAGTACTTC. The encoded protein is CASSKGGMAAQETQYF.

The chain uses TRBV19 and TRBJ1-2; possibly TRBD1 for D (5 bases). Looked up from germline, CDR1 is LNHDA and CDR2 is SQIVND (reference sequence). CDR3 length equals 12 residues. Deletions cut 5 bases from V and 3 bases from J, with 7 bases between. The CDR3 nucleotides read TGTGCCAGTAGTCAGGGCGACTATGGCTACACCTTC. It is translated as CASSQGDYGYTF.

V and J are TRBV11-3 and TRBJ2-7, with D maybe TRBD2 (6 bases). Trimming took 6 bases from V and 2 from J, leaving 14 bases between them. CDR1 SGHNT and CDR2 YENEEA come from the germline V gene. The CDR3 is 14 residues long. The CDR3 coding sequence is TGTGCCAGCAGACCACCCGGGAGCCCCTACGAGCAGTACTTC. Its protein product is CASRPPGSPYEQYF.

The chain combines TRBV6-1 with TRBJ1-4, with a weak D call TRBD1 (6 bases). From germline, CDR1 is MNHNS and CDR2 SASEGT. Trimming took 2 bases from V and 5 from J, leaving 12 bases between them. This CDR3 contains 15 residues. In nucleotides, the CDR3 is TGTGCCAGCAGTGAACCCCTCACAGGGAATGAAAAACTGTTTTTT. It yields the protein CASSEPLTGNEKLFF.

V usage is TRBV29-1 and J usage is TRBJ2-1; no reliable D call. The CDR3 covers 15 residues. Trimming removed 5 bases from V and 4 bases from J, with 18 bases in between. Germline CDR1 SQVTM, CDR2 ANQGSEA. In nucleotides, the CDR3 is TGCAGCGTTTTAATGGGTGGCGGAACATACAATGAGCAGTTCTTC. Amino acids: CSVLMGGGTYNEQFF.

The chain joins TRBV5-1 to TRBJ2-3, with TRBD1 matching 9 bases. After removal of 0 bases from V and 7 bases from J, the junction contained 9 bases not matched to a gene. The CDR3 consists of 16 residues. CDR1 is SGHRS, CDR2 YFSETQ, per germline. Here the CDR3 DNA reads TGCGCCAGCAGCTTGGGTATGGACAGGGGCTTAAATACGCAGTATTTT. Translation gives CASSLGMDRGLNTQYF.

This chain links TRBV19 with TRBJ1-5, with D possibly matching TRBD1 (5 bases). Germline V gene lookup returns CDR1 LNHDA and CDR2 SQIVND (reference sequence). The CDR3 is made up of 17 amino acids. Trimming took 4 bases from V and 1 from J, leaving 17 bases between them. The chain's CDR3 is CASSTKRVRGSNQPQHF. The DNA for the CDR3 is TGTGCCAGTAGTACAAAGCGGGTGAGGGGCAGCAATCAGCCCCAGCATTTT.

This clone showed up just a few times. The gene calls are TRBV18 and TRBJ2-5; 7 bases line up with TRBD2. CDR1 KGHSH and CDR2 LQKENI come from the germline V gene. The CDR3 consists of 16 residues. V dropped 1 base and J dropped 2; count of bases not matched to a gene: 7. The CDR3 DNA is TGTGCCAGCTCACCACAGTCCGGGGGGTCACAAGAGACCCAGTACTTC. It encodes CASSPQSGGSQETQYF. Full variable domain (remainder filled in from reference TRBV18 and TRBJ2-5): NAGVMQNPRHLVRRRGQEARLRCSPMKGHSHVYWYRQLPEEGLKFMVYLQKENIIDESGMPKERFSAEFPKEGPSILRIQQVVRGDSAAYFCASSPQSGGSQETQYFGPGTRLLVL.

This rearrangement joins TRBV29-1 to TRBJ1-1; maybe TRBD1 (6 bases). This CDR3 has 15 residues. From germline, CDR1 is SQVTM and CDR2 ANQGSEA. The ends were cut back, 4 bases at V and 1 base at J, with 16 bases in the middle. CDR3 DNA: TGCAGCGTTGGGTATTACTACAGGGCGAACACTGAAGCTTTCTTT. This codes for CSVGYYYRANTEAFF.

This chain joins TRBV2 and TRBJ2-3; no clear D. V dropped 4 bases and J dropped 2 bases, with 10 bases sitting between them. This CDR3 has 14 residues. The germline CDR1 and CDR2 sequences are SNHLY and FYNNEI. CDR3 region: CASSVDSFTDTQYF. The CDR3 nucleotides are TGTGCCAGCAGTGTTGACTCCTTCACAGATACGCAGTATTTT.